The 3 T cell receptor beta chains given below trace back to one sample, sequenced in a study of blood T cell repertoires in COVID-19. Produced via immunoSEQ multiplex PCR; TCRdb's table is partial and in-frame only. Among 250,000 to 400,000 clones listed, approximately 88% were seen once. What was sequenced was peripheral blood. The receptors stem from a woman younger than 45 with COVID-19, enrolled during active disease.

This clone was detected a few times. V is TRBV2 and J is TRBJ1-6, with 8 bases that match TRBD1. The CDR3 totals 15 residues. J was trimmed by 5 bases and V by 7 bases; bases with no gene match: 7. The V gene's germline CDR1 is SNHLY and CDR2 FYNNEI. CDR3 sequence: CASKRTGSNNSPLHF. CDR3 sequence (DNA): TGTGCCAGCAAGAGGACAGGGTCGAATAATTCACCCCTCCACTTT.

This chain connects TRBV30 to TRBJ1-2; D unresolved. Trimming pared 0 bases from V and 0 bases from J, leaving 5 bases between. Germline V gene sequence: CDR1 GTSNPN, CDR2 SVGIG (reference sequence). There are 13 residues in the CDR3. CDR3 in amino acids: CAWSVSTNYGYTF. The CDR3 coding sequence is TGTGCCTGGAGTGTCTCTACTAACTATGGCTACACCTTC.

This clone came up once. This rearrangement joins TRBV19 to TRBJ1-1; TRBD1 aligns across 9 bases. The germline V gene has CDR1 LNHDA and CDR2 SQIVND (reference sequence). The CDR3 has 14 residues. The ends lost 7 bases at V and 4 bases at J; junction bases unmatched: 7. CDR3 protein: CASKGQGPVTEAFF. As DNA, the CDR3 is TGTGCCAGTAAGGGACAGGGACCTGTCACTGAAGCTTTCTTT.